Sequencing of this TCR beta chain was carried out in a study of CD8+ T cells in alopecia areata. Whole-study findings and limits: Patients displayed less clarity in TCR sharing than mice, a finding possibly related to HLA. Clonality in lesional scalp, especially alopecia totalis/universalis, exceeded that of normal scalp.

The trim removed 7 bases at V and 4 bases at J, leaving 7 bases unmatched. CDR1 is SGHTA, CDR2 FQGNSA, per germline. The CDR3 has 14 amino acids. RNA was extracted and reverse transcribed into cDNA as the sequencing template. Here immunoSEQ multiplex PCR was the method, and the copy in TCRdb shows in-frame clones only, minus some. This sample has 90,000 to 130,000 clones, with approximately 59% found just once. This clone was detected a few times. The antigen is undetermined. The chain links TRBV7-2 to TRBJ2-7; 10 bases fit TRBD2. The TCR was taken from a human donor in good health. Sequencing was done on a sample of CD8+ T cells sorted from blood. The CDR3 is CASTPGLASYEQYF. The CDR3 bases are TGTGCCAGCACCCCGGGACTAGCGTCATACGAGCAGTACTTC.